This section outlines one T cell receptor (beta chain) sequence together with its context. Its antigen is as yet unknown. These data belong to a study of identical twins. Broader study findings: Low generation probability was overrepresented in out-of-frame alpha sequences shared by twins. Without tracking the same donors, conclusions rested on cross-sectional statistical analysis.

TCRdb called the 5' RACE reads again in MiXCR, with one record for every CDR3 protein. The sample has approximately 590,000 distinct CDR3 sequences; nearly 10% are singletons. Germline V CDR1 and CDR2: DFQATT, SNEGSKA (reference sequence). The ends were cut back, 1 base at V and 5 bases at J, with 18 bases in the middle. The CDR3 loop spans 16 amino acids. These data also featured in a second study, about yellow fever vaccine responses in identical twins. This second study says: Reportedly, twins' vaccine T cell responses looked partly convergent and partly personalized.

The rearrangement joins TRBV20-1 to TRBJ2-1, with D perhaps TRBD2 (6 bases). The clonotype was recovered from a woman aged 18 to 35 in good health. The sample taken for sequencing was PBMCs. The chain's CDR3 is CSARGETRRSDNEQFF. In DNA, the CDR3 is TGCAGTGCTAGAGGCGAGACTAGACGATCCGACAATGAGCAGTTCTTC.